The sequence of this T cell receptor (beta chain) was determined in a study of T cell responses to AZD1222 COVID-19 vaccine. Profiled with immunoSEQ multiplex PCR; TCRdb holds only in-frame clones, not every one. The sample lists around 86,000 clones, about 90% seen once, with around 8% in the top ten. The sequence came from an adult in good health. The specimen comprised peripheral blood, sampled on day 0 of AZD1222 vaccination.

CDR3 in amino acids: CASRPGQGAINEQFF. The CDR3 nucleotides are TGTGCCAGCAGGCCCGGGCAGGGGGCGATCAATGAGCAGTTCTTC. The V and J genes are TRBV28 and TRBJ2-1; 8 bases match TRBD1. CDR1 and CDR2 (germline): MDHEN, SYDVKM. The trim removed 6 bases at V and 6 bases at J, leaving 10 bases unmatched. CDR3 length equals 15 residues.